The entry below describes one TCR beta chain. What it binds is unknown. This entry belongs to a study of vaccination effects on CD4 cells after COVID-19. Upon completion of 10 to 11 days in culture, CD4+ T cells were isolated. The CDR3 is 17 residues long. The germline V and J ends were trimmed by 0 bases and 7 bases, with 16 bases remaining between them. Germline lookup yields CDR1 WSHSY and CDR2 SAAADI. Data came from immunoSEQ multiplex PCR; TCRdb stores just in-frame clones and leaves some out. The sample carries roughly 36,000 clones, about 70% recorded once. Sample: CD4+ T cells from PBMCs cultured without peptide, taken before COVID-19 vaccination. The sequence came from a human donor who received a COVID-19 vaccine. The chain carries TRBV10-2 and TRBJ1-6, with a weak D call TRBD1 (5 bases). In nucleotides, the CDR3 is TGCGCCAGCAGTGAGTCTGGGACGGGGTGGGACAATTCACCCCTCCACTTT. It is translated as CASSESGTGWDNSPLHF.